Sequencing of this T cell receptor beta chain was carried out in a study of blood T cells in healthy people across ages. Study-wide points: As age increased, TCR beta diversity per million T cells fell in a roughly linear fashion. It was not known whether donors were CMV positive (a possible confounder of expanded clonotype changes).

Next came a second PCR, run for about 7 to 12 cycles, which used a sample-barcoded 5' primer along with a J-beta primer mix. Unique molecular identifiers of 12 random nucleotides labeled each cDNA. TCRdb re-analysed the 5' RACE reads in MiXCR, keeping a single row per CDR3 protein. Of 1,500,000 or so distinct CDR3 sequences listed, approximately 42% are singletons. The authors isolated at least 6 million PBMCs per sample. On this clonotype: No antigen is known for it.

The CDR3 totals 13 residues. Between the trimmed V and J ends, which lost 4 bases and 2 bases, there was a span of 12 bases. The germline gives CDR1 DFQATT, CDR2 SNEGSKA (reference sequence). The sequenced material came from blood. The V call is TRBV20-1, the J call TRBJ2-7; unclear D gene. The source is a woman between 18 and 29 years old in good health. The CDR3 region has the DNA TGCAGTGCTACCGCGCGCATACCCTACGAGCAGTACTTC. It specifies CSATARIPYEQYF.